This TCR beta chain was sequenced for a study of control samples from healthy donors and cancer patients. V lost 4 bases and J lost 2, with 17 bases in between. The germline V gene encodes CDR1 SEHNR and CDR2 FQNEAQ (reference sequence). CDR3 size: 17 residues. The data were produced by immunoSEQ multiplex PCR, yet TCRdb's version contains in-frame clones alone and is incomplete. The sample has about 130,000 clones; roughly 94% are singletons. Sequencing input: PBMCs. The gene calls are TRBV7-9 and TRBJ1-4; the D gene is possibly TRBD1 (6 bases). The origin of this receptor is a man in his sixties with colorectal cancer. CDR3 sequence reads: CASSSHNRGGTNEKLFF. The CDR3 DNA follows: TGTGCCAGCAGCTCACATAATCGAGGGGGTACTAATGAAAAACTGTTTTTT.